The clone carrying this T cell receptor (beta chain) was counted only a few times. Its antigen is not identified. Constant-region reverse primers amplified full-length variable regions, followed by semi-nested Nested Universal Primer A PCR. TCRdb redid the calling of the 5' RACE reads with MiXCR, one entry per CDR3 protein. Here the sample spans 35,000 to 45,000 distinct CDR3 sequences, about a fifth being singletons. This CDR3 region has 12 residues. Deletions cut 11 bases from V and 4 bases from J, with 12 bases between. The sorted Tregs were CD4+CD25+CD127-/low cells. Whole-study findings and limits: Tumor-infiltrating Treg TCR alpha and beta sequences overlapped most with tumor naive CD4+ T cells, then blood naive.

Sequencing was performed on Tregs sorted from a lymph node. V and J are TRBV12-3 or TRBV12-4 and TRBJ1-3; D is undetermined. The receptor's source is a female donor with breast cancer. CDR3 in DNA: TGTGCCTCCCATGGGTCCGGAAACACCATATATTTT. Residues: CASHGSGNTIYF.